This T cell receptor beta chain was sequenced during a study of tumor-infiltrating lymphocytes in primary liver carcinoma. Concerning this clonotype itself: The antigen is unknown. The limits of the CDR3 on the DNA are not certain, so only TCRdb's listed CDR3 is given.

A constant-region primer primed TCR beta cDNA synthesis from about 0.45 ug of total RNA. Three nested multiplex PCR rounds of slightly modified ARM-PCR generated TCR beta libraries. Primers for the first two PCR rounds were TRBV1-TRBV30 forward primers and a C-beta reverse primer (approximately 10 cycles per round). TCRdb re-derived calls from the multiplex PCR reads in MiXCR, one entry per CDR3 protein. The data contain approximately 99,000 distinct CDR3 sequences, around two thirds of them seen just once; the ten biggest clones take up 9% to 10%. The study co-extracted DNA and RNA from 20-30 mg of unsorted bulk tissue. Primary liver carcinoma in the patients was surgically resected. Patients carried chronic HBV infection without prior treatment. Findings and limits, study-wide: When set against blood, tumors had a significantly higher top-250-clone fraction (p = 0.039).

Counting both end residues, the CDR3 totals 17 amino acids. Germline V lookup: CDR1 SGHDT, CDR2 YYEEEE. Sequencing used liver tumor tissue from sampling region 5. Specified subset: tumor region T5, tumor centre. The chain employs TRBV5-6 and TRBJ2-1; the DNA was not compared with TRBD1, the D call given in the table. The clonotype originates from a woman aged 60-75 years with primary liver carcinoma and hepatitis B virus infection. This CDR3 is CASSLRWAGGAYNEQFF.